This T cell receptor (beta chain) is from a study of cytomegalovirus exposure and HLA in healthy donors (dated by TCRdb to about 2017). Study-level background: According to a later analysis, one platform produced both the 100 to 150 validation repertoires and the approximately 600 repertoires of the first cohort. The study aimed to test whether cataloging public T cell receptors could reveal signatures of past pathogen exposure. A separate validation cohort of about 110 different subjects was used in addition to the roughly 670-subject first cohort. The study combined high-throughput TCR immunosequencing, statistical association of individual TCRs with disease status, and machine learning to predict cytomegalovirus infection status. Study-wide conclusions, independent of this receptor: Of the cluster scores, around 95% were above 0 in a later analysis, which found that TCRs clustered in the first cohort also tended to co-occur in the roughly 130 validation repertoires. Most TCR sequences were observed very rarely across donors, whereas some public TCRs were present in many individuals. A few of the identified cytomegalovirus-associated TCR beta chains were confirmed in vitro to be specific for cytomegalovirus antigens. According to the authors, the approach could potentially be generalized to other disease states and immunological phenotypes. The validation cohort had no HLA typing available for a later analysis, so co-occurrence within that cohort was assessed over all 130 or so repertoires. Cytomegalovirus status was reported to be diagnosed by the classifier with high specificity and sensitivity in both the original and validation cohorts. In the study, around 150 TCR beta chains were listed as associated with cytomegalovirus.

Separate from the roughly 630-subject first cohort, the validation cohort of 95 to 150 subjects was the group to which the donors belonged. The germline V gene supplies CDR1 MNHNS and CDR2 SASEGT. Reading from cysteine to phenylalanine, the CDR3 counts 15 amino acids. Left in the record is the CDR3 DNA by itself, 45 bases read in frame from the first base. For this chain, trimming is 7 bases at the V end and 0 bases at the J end, and the number of junction bases without a gene match is 8. This clone showed up just once. The antigen it recognizes is unknown. Base qualities are not provided; no much larger clone lies one nucleotide away. The method behind the library was the immunoSEQ multiplex PCR assay. Per the source publication's procedure: To diagnose cytomegalovirus status from the catalog of TCR beta chain sequences, a statistical classification framework was built. The immuneACCESS repertoire file appears here via TCRdb, limited to in-frame rearrangements. These files lack a portion of the clones; in checked studies, under half of the deficit traces to unresolved V genes, and the cause of the others is not known. V and J calls and clone size are copied from that table; D and trimming were computed from the DNA. This sample lists about 200,000 clones; roughly 80% were detected once. Roughly 5.7% of the sample rests with the top ten.

The origin of this receptor is a woman between 18 and 29 years old in good health and CMV-seronegative. The sequenced sample was PBMCs. This chain is built from TRBV6-1 and TRBJ1-2; TRBD1 fits 7 bases in the junction. The CDR3 region has the sequence CASIWDSAANYGYTF. The base sequence is TGTGCCAGCATCTGGGACAGCGCTGCTAACTATGGCTACACCTTC.